This entry concerns a single T cell receptor (beta chain). The antigen it recognizes is unknown. One base away there is no much larger clone; base qualities are not given. The healthy controls were volunteers from a blood bank in Maryland, USA. Unsorted PBMC libraries were generated from 2 million PBMCs stored in RNAlater at -80 °C until RNA extraction. PBMCs were separated from peripheral blood using Ficoll-Hypaque density gradient centrifugation and then cryopreserved in liquid nitrogen. The data originate from a study of neurological immune-mediated disorders (dated by TCRdb to between 2018 and 2021). Concerning the study at large: Using UMI-based sequencing, the study compared peripheral blood TCR-beta repertoires from patients with HTLV-I-associated myelopathy (HAM/TSP), patients with multiple sclerosis, and healthy controls. The 95 to 110 TCR-beta libraries covered PBMC samples along with longitudinal samples, technical triplicates, and paired sorted CD4+ and CD8+ T-cell subsets. The cohort was made up of approximately 71 subjects, consisting of 15 or so HAM/TSP patients, some 34 multiple sclerosis patients and 20 or so healthy controls. Points the paper makes about the study in general: No identical CDR3 amino acid sequences were found to be shared among expanded clones across subjects, suggesting that TCR-beta repertoires were private in all groups. TCR clonal expansion was greatest in HAM/TSP patients and smallest in MS patients, who ranked below even healthy controls.

cDNA synthesis used template-switch 5'RACE with a primer carrying a 10-nucleotide random unique molecular identifier tagging each TCR transcript. Over 180 million TCR-beta sequences, covering 15-18 subjects, were produced in each sequencing run. The RNeasy kit was used for extraction of total RNA. Using the KAPA Real-time Library Amplification kit, TCR-beta VDJ regions were amplified with primers for the TCR constant region and the 5'RACE anchor. Sample indexes and Illumina adaptors were added in a first PCR, and a second PCR then increased library yield. After Ampure bead purification, the TCR product of roughly 650 bp was size-selected on a 2% E-gel SizeSelection system. Before pooling, library quality was assessed on a Bioanalyzer, concentration was determined with Qubit, and library quantification was performed with the Kapa Library Quantification kit. An Illumina HiSeq 2500 sequenced the libraries paired-end 2 x 150 bp. To increase sequence diversity, about 25-31% phiX was spiked into each library pool. The authors processed their data as follows. The quality-filtered reads were processed with the UMI-based MiGEC pipeline, whose error correction step removed more than 75% of the raw TCR sequences. VDJ genes were aligned to IMGT germline references, and each clonotype was defined by a unique CDR3 amino acid sequence together with V-J genes. Clonal expansion, Shannon diversity and CDR3 relatedness (CalcPairwiseDistances, ClusterSamples) were evaluated with VDJtools, and phylogenetic trees were built with CLCbio workbench. Using coefficient-of-variation modelling across technical triplicates, the study counted a clone as expanded if it had at least 8 unique UMIs. Through fastp at Q25 and MiXCR, TCRdb rebuilt clones from the public reads, retaining in-frame beta chains. Every entry covers one CDR3 protein and lists the most common genes and DNA from its rows. TCRdb's processing, not the study's, gives the V and J calls here. The sample records some 79,000 distinct CDR3 sequences, 12% to 15% of which are singletons. The ten largest make up around 6.8% of the sample.

Taken from the germline V gene, the CDR1 and CDR2 loops are SGHRS and YFSETQ. Trimming accounts for 0 bases at V and 2 bases at J, while the number of junction bases matched to no gene is 5. From the cysteine through the phenylalanine, the CDR3 covers 16 amino acids. CDR3 DNA only is kept here, 48 bases in frame from base 1. Specimen: PBMCs. The sequence joins TRBV5-1 to TRBJ2-1, with 7 bases in between that match TRBD2. The receptor was derived from a woman between 45 and 65 years old in good health. The CDR3 region reads CASSLGGGSTYNEQFF. The DNA sequence is TGCGCCAGCAGCTTGGGGGGCGGGAGCACCTACAATGAGCAGTTCTTC.